This is a list of T cell receptor beta chains from one sample in a study of blood T cells in healthy people across ages. TCRdb recomputed calls from the 5' RACE reads with MiXCR, one row per CDR3 protein. In the table there are 730,000 or so distinct CDR3 sequences, more than 40% of which are singletons. Sequencing was carried out using blood. Receptors were obtained from a woman aged 60 to 75 in good health. The conserved cysteine and the conserved F or W are not part of the CDR3 here. Fields, in order: V gene, J gene, CDR3 protein.

TRBV12-3/TRBV12-4	TRBJ2-3	ASSSLSDTQY
TRBV5-1	TRBJ2-3	ASSFKDSRGRVGSTDTQY
TRBV28	TRBJ2-5	ASSLNRDKQY
TRBV9	TRBJ1-6	ASSAAAAESPLH
TRBV4-3	TRBJ2-1	ASSRETGSYNEQF
TRBV6-5	TRBJ1-2	ASSDRGMGGYT
TRBV4-1	TRBJ2-7	ASSQDSRFGEQY
TRBV7-2	TRBJ2-1	ASSSEDGSYNEQF
TRBV5-1	TRBJ2-5	ASSLLSVTQETQY
TRBV6-6	TRBJ2-7	ASSNQRGASYEQY
TRBV7-9	TRBJ2-3	ASSLRVLRRDTQY
TRBV20-1	TRBJ2-5	SAIGGPKTSQY
TRBV5-1	TRBJ2-1	ASSLGGLAGYEQF
TRBV3-1	TRBJ1-2	ASSTPTGASPHGYT
TRBV20-1	TRBJ2-7	SARSGTSGYEQY
TRBV7-9	TRBJ2-1	ASSPPFGFGEQF
TRBV5-6	TRBJ2-5	ASSLVSGGPETQY
TRBV5-1	TRBJ2-1	ASSFGQTRDNEQF
TRBV24-1	TRBJ2-5	ATSDLRFAGEETQY
TRBV12-3/TRBV12-4	TRBJ2-7	ASSSGVDSRY
TRBV4-3	TRBJ2-1	ASSLEQGGPYNEQF
TRBV7-9	TRBJ1-2	ASSLEDRSKGYT
TRBV20-1	TRBJ2-7	SASGRTYEQY
TRBV20-1	TRBJ2-3	SARDLTGGTDTQY
TRBV20-1	TRBJ1-1	SAGDTLNTEAF
TRBV5-1	TRBJ2-3	ASSLEGGDKDTQY
TRBV5-8	TRBJ2-7	ASSPPHSYEQY
TRBV28	-	ASSPGLAGPHYEQY